These 18 T cell receptor beta chains originate from one sample sequenced in a study of blood T cell repertoires in COVID-19. TCRdb keeps only in-frame clones here, not all; method: immunoSEQ multiplex PCR. This sample carries around 300,000 clones, more than 75% of them seen once, and the ten largest clones take about 5.7%. Source material: PBMCs or T cells enriched from blood (not recorded which). The receptors originated from a woman in her twenties or thirties who had recovered from COVID-19.

This rearrangement joins TRBV5-5 to TRBJ1-5; 9 bases fit TRBD1. V lost 4 bases, J lost 6 bases, and 11 bases stayed unmatched. The CDR3 runs 16 residues. The germline V gene has CDR1 SGHKS and CDR2 YYEKEE (reference sequence). The CDR3 protein is CASSPLGQGAGQPQHF. The CDR3 nucleotides read TGTGCCAGCAGCCCCCTGGGACAGGGTGCGGGTCAGCCCCAGCATTTT.

Comments on this clone: Different DNA sequences within this sample yield the same CDR3. The chain carries TRBV12-3 or TRBV12-4 and TRBJ1-2; D gene unclear. This CDR3 has 13 amino acids. Trimming left V 6 bases short and J 0 bases short, with 8 bases between. CDR3 residues: CASRTTANYGYTF. CDR3 nucleotide sequence: TGTGCCAGCAGAACGACTGCTAACTATGGCTACACCTTC.

V usage is TRBV15 and J usage is TRBJ1-2; no clear D. Trimming shortened V by 0 bases and J by 4 bases, and 9 bases separated the two germline ends. The CDR3 extends over 14 amino acids. Germline CDR1 LNHNV, CDR2 YYDKDF (reference sequence). The CDR3 here is CATSRETGPYGYTF. The CDR3 bases are TGTGCCACCAGCAGAGAGACGGGTCCCTATGGCTACACCTTC.

The chain uses TRBV18 and TRBJ2-5, with TRBD1 identical over 7 bases. Germline V gene lookup returns CDR1 KGHSH and CDR2 LQKENI. The length of the CDR3 is 14 residues. J was trimmed by 4 bases and V by 4 bases; bases with no gene match: 6. CDR3 coding DNA: TGTGCCAGCTCACAGACAGGGCGTGCAGAGACCCAGTACTTC. It translates to CASSQTGRAETQYF.

The chain is built from TRBV4-1 and TRBJ2-7, with 7 bases lining up with TRBD1. Germline CDR1 MGHRA, CDR2 YSYEKL. Trimming took 1 base from V and 0 from J; bases not matched to a gene: 0. CDR3 size: 14 residues. CDR3 coding DNA: TGCGCCAGCAGCCAAGGACAGGGCTCCTACGAGCAGTACTTC. Translation gives CASSQGQGSYEQYF.

The chain links TRBV9 to TRBJ1-6; D uncertain. This CDR3 has 15 amino acids. Germline-derived CDR1 and CDR2 are SGDLS and YYNGEE. The germline V and J ends were trimmed by 5 bases and 7 bases, with 16 bases remaining between them. The CDR3 nucleotides are TGTGCCAGCAGGGCCCCGGGTCCCTCGAATTCACCCCTCCACTTT. Protein sequence: CASRAPGPSNSPLHF.

The chain employs TRBV28 and TRBJ1-3, with no clear D. Germline V gives CDR1 MDHEN, CDR2 SYDVKM. V lost 6 bases to trimming and J lost 4 bases, with 10 bases between them. The CDR3 spans 13 residues. The CDR3 DNA is TGTGCCAGCAGCCCTGGAGGGGGAAACACCATATATTTT. It is translated as CASSPGGGNTIYF.

This chain connects TRBV3-1 (or the pseudogene TRBV3-2) to TRBJ1-1, with 7 bases aligning to TRBD1. The CDR3 has 14 amino acids. Trimming cost V 4 bases and J 10 bases; bases outside gene matches: 12. Germline assignment: CDR1 LGHDT and CDR2 YNNKEL (reference sequence). CDR3 in DNA: TGTGCCAGCAGCCCGCGGGACAGACCTCCGGGAGCTTTCTTT. Amino acids: CASSPRDRPPGAFF.

The table lists this clone with a few counts. This chain joins TRBV4-3 and TRBJ1-4, with 8 bases matching TRBD1. CDR1 LGHNA and CDR2 YSLEER come from the germline V gene. J gave up 0 bases and V 0 bases, and 0 bases lay outside the gene matches. There are 16 residues in the CDR3. CDR3 amino acids: CASSQEQGATNEKLFF. The CDR3 DNA sequence: TGCGCCAGCAGCCAAGAACAGGGGGCAACTAATGAAAAACTGTTTTTT.

The chain links TRBV6-1 to TRBJ1-3; D possibly corresponds to TRBD1 (5 bases). Trimming removed 1 base from V and 3 bases from J, with 13 bases in between. Germline V lookup: CDR1 MNHNS, CDR2 SASEGT. This CDR3 is 16 amino acids long. CDR3 region: CASSEVLGGGGNTIYF. The CDR3 nucleotides are TGTGCCAGCAGTGAAGTGCTTGGGGGGGGTGGAAACACCATATATTTT.

The V call is TRBV24-1, the J call TRBJ2-2, with 7 bases matching TRBD2. The CDR3 has 15 amino acids. CDR1 KGHDR and CDR2 SFDVKD come from the germline V gene. V lost 4 bases to trimming and J lost 4 bases; unmatched junction nucleotides: 5. CDR3 loop: CATSDPGGGTGELFF. The CDR3 coding sequence is TGTGCCACCAGTGACCCAGGCGGGGGCACCGGGGAGCTGTTTTTT.

This sequence joins TRBV7-8 and TRBJ2-6; D possibly corresponds to TRBD2 (5 bases). The CDR3 runs to 15 residues. Between the trimmed V and J ends, which lost 5 bases and 2 bases, there was a span of 10 bases. The germline CDR1 and CDR2 sequences are SGHVS and FQNEAQ. The CDR3 is CASSTILAGANVLTF. The CDR3 DNA sequence: TGTGCCAGCAGCACGATACTAGCTGGGGCCAACGTCCTGACTTTC. Using reference TRBV7-8 and TRBJ2-6 for the parts outside the CDR3, the full variable domain is GAGVSQSPRYKVAKRGQDVALRCDPISGHVSLFWYQQALGQGPEFLTYFQNEAQLDKSGLPSDRFFAERPEGSVSTLKIQRTQQEDSAVYLCASSTILAGANVLTFGAGSRLTVL.

This rearrangement joins TRBV20-1 to TRBJ2-7, with D possibly TRBD2 on 6 matching bases. In germline, CDR1 is DFQATT, CDR2 SNEGSKA (reference sequence). This CDR3 is 13 amino acids long. V gave up 3 bases and J gave up 1 base, with 10 bases separating them. The CDR3, as DNA: TGCAGTGCTAGTCAGGGAGGATCCTACGAGCAGTACTTC. Translating it yields CSASQGGSYEQYF.

J is TRBJ1-3 and V is TRBV4-3; D not certain. The CDR3 loop spans 15 amino acids. The ends were cut back, 1 base at V and 5 bases at J, with 12 bases in the middle. Germline loops: CDR1 LGHNA, CDR2 YSLEER. Written as DNA, the CDR3 is TGCGCCAGCAGCCAAGGATTCCCGACTAGAAACACCATATATTTT. Protein sequence: CASSQGFPTRNTIYF.

On this clone: This may be a read error, as it is one base from a much larger clone. This chain joins TRBV11-2 and TRBJ2-7, with TRBD1 matching over 10 bases. The junction had 3 bases not matched to a gene; V was cut back by 3 bases and J by 1 base. Germline V gives CDR1 SGHAT, CDR2 FQNNGV. This CDR3 is built from 15 residues. The CDR3 spells CASSLSGQGSYEQYF. The DNA for the CDR3 is TGTGCCAGCAGCTTGTCGGGACAGGGGTCCTACGAGCAGTACTTC.

The gene calls are TRBV2 and TRBJ1-6, with D perhaps matching TRBD1 (5 bases). V lost 3 bases and J 10 bases, leaving 10 bases between the germline ends. The CDR3 is 13 amino acids. Germline CDR1 is SNHLY and CDR2 is FYNNEI. CDR3 nucleotides: TGTGCCAGCAGTGACACCGCAGGGTCACCCCTCCACTTT. Its protein is CASSDTAGSPLHF.

The V gene is TRBV5-4, the J gene TRBJ2-7, with 10 positions matching TRBD1. V was clipped by 4 bases and J by 3 bases; unmatched bases: 4. CDR1 SGHNT and CDR2 YYREEE come from the germline V gene (reference sequence). CDR3 length equals 14 residues. The CDR3 DNA is TGTGCCAGCAGCATAGGACAGGGGGGCTACGAGCAGTACTTC. Residues: CASSIGQGGYEQYF.

The chain links TRBV30 to TRBJ1-3; 7 bases match TRBD1. V gave up 3 bases and J gave up 5 bases; unmatched junction bases: 4. CDR3 length: 13 residues. Germline assignment: CDR1 GTSNPN and CDR2 SVGIG (reference sequence). The CDR3 reads CAWRATGRNTIYF. CDR3 nucleotide sequence: TGTGCCTGGAGGGCGACAGGGAGAAACACCATATATTTT.